Described below is a single T cell receptor (beta chain) sequence and its context. Per germline, CDR1 MNHEY and CDR2 SVGAGI. V was trimmed by 2 bases and J by 2 bases, leaving 10 bases between them. This CDR3 is built from 16 residues. The sample belongs to a study of cytomegalovirus exposure and HLA in healthy donors. PCR used 60 Vbeta primers and 13 Jbeta primers. Method: immunoSEQ multiplex PCR; TCRdb's copy keeps in-frame clones and lacks some. The repertoire holds about 150,000 clones, with under 90% as singletons. The material sequenced was PBMCs. The clonotype originates from a boy aged 2 to 10 in good health and CMV-seronegative. The chain joins TRBV6-5 to TRBJ2-6; D call uncertain. In nucleotides, the CDR3 is TGTGCCAGCAGTTACCTTCTTCGTCCTGGGGCCAACGTCCTGACTTTC. The encoded protein is CASSYLLRPGANVLTF.